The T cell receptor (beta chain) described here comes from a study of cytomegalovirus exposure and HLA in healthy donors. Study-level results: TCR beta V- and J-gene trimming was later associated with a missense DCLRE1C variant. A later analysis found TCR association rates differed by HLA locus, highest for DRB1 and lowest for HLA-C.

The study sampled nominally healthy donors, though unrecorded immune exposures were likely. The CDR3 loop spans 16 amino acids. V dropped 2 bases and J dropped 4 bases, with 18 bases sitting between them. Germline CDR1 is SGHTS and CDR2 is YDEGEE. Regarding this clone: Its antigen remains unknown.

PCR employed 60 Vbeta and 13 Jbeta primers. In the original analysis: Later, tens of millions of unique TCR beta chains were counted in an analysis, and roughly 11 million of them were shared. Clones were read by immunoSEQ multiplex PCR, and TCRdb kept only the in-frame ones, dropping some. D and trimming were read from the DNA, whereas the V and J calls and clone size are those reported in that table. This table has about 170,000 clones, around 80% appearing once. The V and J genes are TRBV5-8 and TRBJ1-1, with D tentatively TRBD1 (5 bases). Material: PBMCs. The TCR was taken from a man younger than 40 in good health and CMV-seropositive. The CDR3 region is CASSFVGITGGTEAFF. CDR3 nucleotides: TGTGCCAGCAGCTTCGTTGGAATAACAGGCGGCACTGAAGCTTTCTTT.